The 27 T cell receptor beta chains listed next were all sequenced from one sample in a study of blood T cell repertoires in COVID-19. Sequenced by immunoSEQ multiplex PCR; TCRdb stores in-frame clones only, minus some. The sample shows 130,000 to 150,000 clones, roughly 84% of them seen only once. Sequences were obtained from peripheral blood. The origin of the receptors is a man between 60 and 75 years old with active or convalescent COVID-19.

This clone was counted a single time. This sequence joins TRBV6-5 and TRBJ1-1; TRBD1 is a possible D gene (5 bases). Germline V CDR1 and CDR2: MNHEY, SVGAGI. Trimming pared 5 bases from V and 1 base from J, leaving 14 bases between. The CDR3 covers 15 residues. The CDR3 region has the DNA TGTGCCAGCAGTCCTCTTGGGGCTGCGAACACTGAAGCTTTCTTT. Its translation: CASSPLGAANTEAFF.

The chain links TRBV7-2 to TRBJ2-1; the match to TRBD2 covers 11 bases. After removal of 3 bases from V and 6 bases from J, the junction contained 10 bases not matched to a gene. CDR1 is SGHTA, CDR2 FQGNSA, per germline. There are 17 residues in the CDR3. CDR3 sequence (DNA): TGTGCCAGCAGCTTCGGACTAGCGGGTCAAATTTTCAATGAGCAGTTCTTC. Translation: CASSFGLAGQIFNEQFF.

The rearrangement uses TRBV19 and TRBJ1-1; D is ambiguous. Per germline, CDR1 LNHDA and CDR2 SQIVND (reference sequence). V was shortened by 5 bases and J by 4 bases, with 11 bases between the two germline ends. This CDR3 is 13 amino acids long. CDR3 in DNA: TGTGCCAGTAGTGGTCTGGGAGTCACTGAAGCTTTCTTT. Translation: CASSGLGVTEAFF.

This chain links TRBV11-2 with TRBJ1-1, with D unclear. Trimming stripped 5 bases from V and 1 base from J, with 8 bases between. The CDR3 totals 13 residues. Per the germline V gene, CDR1 is SGHAT and CDR2 is FQNNGV. DNA for the CDR3: TGTGCCAGCAGCGCGACTGAGAACACTGAAGCTTTCTTT. Protein product: CASSATENTEAFF. The whole variable domain, filled in from reference TRBV11-2 and TRBJ1-1, reads EAGVAQSPRYKIIEKRQSVAFWCNPISGHATLYWYQQILGQGPKLLIQFQNNGVVDDSQLPKDRFSAERLKGVDSTLKIQPAKLEDSAVYLCASSATENTEAFFGQGTRLTVV.

The rearrangement links TRBV2 to TRBJ1-2; 7 bases agree with TRBD1. V dropped 7 bases and J dropped 4; count of bases not matched to a gene: 9. The V gene's germline CDR1 is SNHLY and CDR2 FYNNEI. This CDR3 is 14 amino acids long. The CDR3 region is CASIGGDSIYGYTF. The CDR3 DNA is TGTGCCAGCATAGGAGGGGACAGCATCTATGGCTACACCTTC.

This clone was counted once. The chain uses TRBV27 and TRBJ1-1; a weak D match, TRBD1 (5 bases). The CDR3 sequence is 17 residues long. Trimming cost V 2 bases and J 0 bases, with 16 bases left between them. The germline V gene has CDR1 MNHEY and CDR2 SMNVEV (reference sequence). The CDR3 DNA reads as TGTGCCAGCAGTTTAGGGGCAGAGCACTATTTGAACACTGAAGCTTTCTTT. Translation gives CASSLGAEHYLNTEAFF.

The CDR3 region is CASSADRGNSPLHF. The CDR3 region has the DNA TGTGCCAGCAGTGCGGACAGGGGCAATTCACCCCTCCACTTT. This chain uses TRBV25-1 with TRBJ1-6; 9 nucleotides align to TRBD1. The CDR3 has 14 amino acids. Germline CDR1 reads MGHDK; CDR2 reads SYGVNS. V gave up 4 bases and J gave up 7 bases; unmatched junction bases: 2.

This sequence joins TRBV27 and TRBJ1-1; D ambiguous. CDR3 length: 14 residues. Deletions cut 3 bases from V and 4 bases from J, with 12 bases between. Germline CDR1 is MNHEY and CDR2 is SMNVEV (reference sequence). The CDR3 here is CASSFNSQTTEAFF. The DNA of the CDR3 is TGTGCCAGCAGTTTTAACAGTCAGACCACTGAAGCTTTCTTT.

The rearrangement links TRBV19 to TRBJ2-3; D remains ambiguous. Germline V gives CDR1 LNHDA, CDR2 SQIVND (reference sequence). The CDR3 covers 11 residues. V lost 6 bases, J lost 3 bases, and 4 bases lay in between. As DNA, the CDR3 is TGTGCCAGTAGCGAGACAGATACGCAGTATTTT. Protein sequence: CASSETDTQYF.

This chain connects TRBV27 to TRBJ1-5; 8 bases are a match to TRBD1. Germline V CDR1 and CDR2: MNHEY, SMNVEV (reference sequence). The CDR3 has 15 residues. The trim removed 6 bases at V and 4 bases at J, leaving 8 bases unmatched. CDR3 in amino acids: CASRPDRALNQPQHF. In DNA form, the CDR3 reads TGTGCCAGCAGGCCGGACAGGGCATTGAATCAGCCCCAGCATTTT.

The V and J genes are TRBV7-2 and TRBJ1-5, with 9 bases lining up with TRBD1. The germline V gene has CDR1 SGHTA and CDR2 FQGNSA. J lost 6 bases, V lost 1 base, and 4 bases had no gene match. This CDR3 is 15 amino acids long. The CDR3: CASSLGGQGIQPQHF. CDR3 nucleotide sequence: TGTGCCAGCAGCTTAGGGGGACAGGGTATTCAGCCCCAGCATTTT.

The J gene is TRBJ1-2, the V gene TRBV4-1; 12 positions match TRBD1. Germline V gene data show CDR1 as MGHRA and CDR2 as YSYEKL. V was pared by 1 base and J by 2 bases, with 8 bases of the junction left unmatched. The CDR3 covers 18 residues. The CDR3 spells CASSQGAGTGGGNYGYTF. The CDR3 nucleotides read TGCGCCAGCAGCCAAGGGGCCGGGACAGGGGGCGGAAACTATGGCTACACCTTC.

The chain joins TRBV6-1 to TRBJ1-2, with TRBD1 identical over 8 bases. Germline V gene lookup returns CDR1 MNHNS and CDR2 SASEGT. After removal of 5 bases from V and 5 bases from J, the junction contained 4 bases not matched to a gene. The CDR3 covers 13 residues. CDR3 coding DNA: TGTGCCAGCAGTCAGGGACAGGAATATGGCTACACCTTC. It translates to CASSQGQEYGYTF.

This sequence joins TRBV6-2 or TRBV6-3 and TRBJ2-2; D remains unclear. The CDR3 contains 13 residues. From germline, CDR1 is MNHEY and CDR2 SVGEGT. Deletions cut 2 bases from V and 4 bases from J, with 5 bases between. CDR3 sequence: CASSYHVTGELFF. CDR3 DNA sequence: TGTGCCAGCAGTTACCATGTCACCGGGGAGCTGTTTTTT.

V usage is TRBV4-1 and J usage is TRBJ1-2; 7 bases line up with TRBD1. The CDR3 covers 17 residues. Looked up from germline, CDR1 is MGHRA and CDR2 is YSYEKL. V was pared by 2 bases and J by 2 bases, with 11 bases of the junction left unmatched. The CDR3 bases are TGCGCCAGCAGCCAACCCCCCAGGGACAGATTAAACTATGGCTACACCTTC. Protein: CASSQPPRDRLNYGYTF.

This clone was observed a handful of times. The genes are TRBV28 and TRBJ1-6; D not resolved. Germline CDR1 and CDR2: MDHEN and SYDVKM. The germline V and J ends were trimmed by 2 bases and 8 bases, with 16 bases remaining between them. The CDR3 consists of 16 residues. The CDR3 loop reads CASSLAQEVGYSPLHF. CDR3 nucleotide sequence: TGTGCCAGCAGTTTAGCTCAGGAGGTCGGTTATTCACCCCTCCACTTT.

Relative to its sample, this clone is medium-sized. The chain uses TRBV2 and TRBJ2-7; D call uncertain. Looked up from germline, CDR1 is SNHLY and CDR2 is FYNNEI. Trimming left V 4 bases short and J 6 bases short, with 10 bases between. The CDR3 contains 12 residues. CDR3 sequence: CASSVFAGEQYV. CDR3 bases: TGTGCCAGCAGTGTTTTTGCAGGCGAGCAGTACGTC.

The V call is TRBV9, the J call TRBJ1-1; no clear D gene. CDR1 is SGDLS, CDR2 YYNGEE, per germline. V was trimmed by 0 bases and J by 10 bases, leaving 13 bases between them. The CDR3 consists of 13 residues. The CDR3 loop reads CASSVDEGSRAFF. In nucleotides, the CDR3 is TGTGCCAGCAGCGTAGATGAAGGGAGTCGAGCTTTCTTT. The complete variable domain, with remaining parts taken from reference TRBV9 and TRBJ1-1, reads DSGVTQTPKHLITATGQRVTLRCSPRSGDLSVYWYQQSLDQGLQFLIQYYNGEERAKGNILERFSAQQFPDLHSELNLSSLELGDSALYFCASSVDEGSRAFFGQGTRLTVV.

The chain couples TRBV19 to TRBJ1-3; 7 bases match TRBD1. V trimming: 4 bases; J trimming: 4 bases; junction bases outside the gene matches: 16. Germline V gene lookup returns CDR1 LNHDA and CDR2 SQIVND (reference sequence). This CDR3 region has 18 residues. The CDR3 DNA is TGTGCCAGTAGTAATCCGGGACAGACTATCGCTTCAGGAAACACCATATATTTT. The encoded protein is CASSNPGQTIASGNTIYF.

This clone was picked up a small number of times. The rearrangement links TRBV7-2 to TRBJ2-7; TRBD1 matches at 8 bases. Looked up from germline, CDR1 is SGHTA and CDR2 is FQGNSA. The ends lost 1 base at V and 3 bases at J; junction bases unmatched: 5. This CDR3 has 15 amino acids. For the CDR3, the DNA is TGTGCCAGCAGCTTAGGGACAGGGATCAACTACGAGCAGTACTTC. It is translated as CASSLGTGINYEQYF. The whole variable domain, filled in from reference TRBV7-2 and TRBJ2-7, reads GAGVSQSPSNKVTEKGKDVELRCDPISGHTALYWYRQSLGQGLEFLIYFQGNSAPDKSGLPSDRFSAERTGGSVSTLTIQRTQQEDSAVYLCASSLGTGINYEQYFGPGTRLTVT.

The CDR3 sequence is CASRVSGSAQYF. The CDR3 nucleotides read TGTGCCAGCAGGGTTAGCGGGAGTGCGCAGTATTTT. V gene TRBV2 combines with J gene TRBJ2-3, with 9 bases that match TRBD2. Germline CDR1 reads SNHLY; CDR2 reads FYNNEI. V trimming: 6 bases; J trimming: 10 bases; junction bases outside the gene matches: 5. The CDR3 is made up of 12 amino acids.

This clone was seen a few times. This chain connects TRBV12-5 to TRBJ2-6; D is possibly TRBD2 (6 bases). The CDR3 is 19 residues long. Trimming left V 4 bases short and J 0 bases short, with 19 bases between. Germline CDR1 LGHNT, CDR2 FRNRAP. The CDR3 DNA sequence: TGTGCTAGTGGTTCTAATTTGGGCAGGGACTTCTCTGGGGCCAACGTCCTGACTTTC. Translating it yields CASGSNLGRDFSGANVLTF.

The chain recombines TRBV10-3 with TRBJ1-1; D ambiguous. There are 13 residues in the CDR3. Trimming shortened V by 9 bases and J by 0 bases, and 11 bases separated the two germline ends. From germline, CDR1 is ENHRY and CDR2 SYGVKD. CDR3 protein: CAINSQLNTEAFF. CDR3 DNA sequence: TGTGCCATAAATAGCCAACTGAACACTGAAGCTTTCTTT.

In its sample, this clone was seen a few times. The V gene is TRBV3-1 (or the pseudogene TRBV3-2), the J gene TRBJ2-1; unclear D gene. CDR1 LGHDT and CDR2 YNNKEL come from the germline V gene (reference sequence). This CDR3 comprises 15 residues. The V and J ends lost 4 bases and 8 bases respectively, with 18 bases between them. In nucleotides, the CDR3 is TGTGCCAGCAGCCTATCAAAGAGAGGCCTGCATGAGCAGTTCTTC. It translates to CASSLSKRGLHEQFF.

The V gene is TRBV7-2, the J gene TRBJ2-3, with a tentative D call TRBD2 (5 bases). Germline V gene lookup returns CDR1 SGHTA and CDR2 FQGNSA. V lost 1 base, J lost 0 bases, and 8 bases lay in between. The CDR3 has 15 residues. DNA of the CDR3: TGTGCCAGCAGCTTAGGTCGGACTAGCACAGATACGCAGTATTTT. Translation gives CASSLGRTSTDTQYF.

This chain links TRBV19 with TRBJ2-7; TRBD2 matches at 12 bases. The CDR3 has 15 amino acids. Losses at the gene ends were 4 bases for V and 4 bases for J; bases not matched to a gene: 5. CDR1 is LNHDA and CDR2 is SQIVND in the germline V gene (reference sequence). Written as DNA, the CDR3 is TGTGCCAGTAGTAACCGACTAGCGGGGGTGTACGAGCAGTACTTC. This sequence encodes CASSNRLAGVYEQYF.

This chain links TRBV14 with TRBJ2-1; 10 nucleotides line up with TRBD2. Germline CDR1 is SGHDN and CDR2 is FVKESK. After removal of 3 bases from V and 8 bases from J, the junction contained 7 bases not matched to a gene. The length of the CDR3 is 15 residues. In DNA, the CDR3 is TGTGCCAGCAGCCAGGGACTAGCGCCTGGGGATGAGCAGTTCTTC. Translation: CASSQGLAPGDEQFF.